This record concerns one TCR beta chain sequence. This sample was taken from a study of control samples from healthy donors and cancer patients. Sequencing was performed with immunoSEQ multiplex PCR; in TCRdb, only in-frame clones are kept and a portion is missing. The sample carries around 30,000 clones, approximately 90% recorded once. This TCR derives from a man aged 50-60 years with lung cancer. Sequenced sample: PBMCs.

CDR3 region: CASSLFGGRYTGELFF. Written as DNA, the CDR3 is TGTGCCAGCAGCTTATTTGGGGGCAGGTACACCGGGGAGCTGTTTTTT. The chain couples TRBV7-3 to TRBJ2-2, with a possible D match to TRBD1 (6 bases). Germline CDR1 and CDR2: SGHTA and FQGTGA. This CDR3 contains 16 residues. Trimming pared 2 bases from V and 3 bases from J, leaving 13 bases between. Supplemented by reference TRBV7-3 and TRBJ2-2, the full variable domain reads GAGVSQTPSNKVTEKGKYVELRCDPISGHTALYWYRQSLGQGPEFLIYFQGTGAADDSGLPNDRFFAVRPEGSVSTLKIQRTERGDSAVYLCASSLFGGRYTGELFFGEGSRLTVL.